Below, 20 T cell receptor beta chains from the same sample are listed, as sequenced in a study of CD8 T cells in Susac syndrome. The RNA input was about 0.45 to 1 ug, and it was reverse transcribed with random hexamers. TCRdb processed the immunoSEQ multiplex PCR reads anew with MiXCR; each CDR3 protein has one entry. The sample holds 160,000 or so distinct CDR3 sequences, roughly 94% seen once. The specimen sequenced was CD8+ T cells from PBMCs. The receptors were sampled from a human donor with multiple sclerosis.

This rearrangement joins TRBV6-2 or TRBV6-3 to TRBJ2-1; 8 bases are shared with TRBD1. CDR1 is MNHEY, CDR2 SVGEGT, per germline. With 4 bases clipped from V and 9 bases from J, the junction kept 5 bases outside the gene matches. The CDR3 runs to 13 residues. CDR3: CASSSTGGGEQFF. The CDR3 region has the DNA TGTGCCAGCAGTTCCACAGGGGGTGGTGAGCAGTTCTTC.

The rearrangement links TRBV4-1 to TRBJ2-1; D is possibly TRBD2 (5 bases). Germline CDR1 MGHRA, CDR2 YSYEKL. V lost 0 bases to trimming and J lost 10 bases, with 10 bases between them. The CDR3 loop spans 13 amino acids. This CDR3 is CASSQEWTGEQFF. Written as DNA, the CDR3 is TGCGCCAGCAGCCAAGAGTGGACTGGAGAGCAGTTCTTC.

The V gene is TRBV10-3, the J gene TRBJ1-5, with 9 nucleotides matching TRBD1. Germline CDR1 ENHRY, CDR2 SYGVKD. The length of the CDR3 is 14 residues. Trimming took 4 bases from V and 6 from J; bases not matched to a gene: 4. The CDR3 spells CAISAGTGSQPQHF. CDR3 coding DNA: TGTGCCATCAGTGCCGGGACAGGGAGTCAGCCCCAGCATTTT.

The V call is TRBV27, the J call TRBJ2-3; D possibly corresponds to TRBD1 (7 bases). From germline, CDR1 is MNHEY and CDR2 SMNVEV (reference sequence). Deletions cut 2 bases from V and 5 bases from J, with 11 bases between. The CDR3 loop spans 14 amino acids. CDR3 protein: CASSLRQGGDTQYF. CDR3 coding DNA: TGTGCCAGCAGTTTAAGGCAGGGGGGAGATACGCAGTATTTT.

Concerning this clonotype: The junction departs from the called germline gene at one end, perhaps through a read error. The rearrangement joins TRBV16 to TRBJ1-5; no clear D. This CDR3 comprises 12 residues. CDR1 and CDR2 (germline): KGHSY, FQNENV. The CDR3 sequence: CANSQSTQPQHF. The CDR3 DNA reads TGTGCCAACAGCCAATCAACTCAGCCCCAGCATTTT.

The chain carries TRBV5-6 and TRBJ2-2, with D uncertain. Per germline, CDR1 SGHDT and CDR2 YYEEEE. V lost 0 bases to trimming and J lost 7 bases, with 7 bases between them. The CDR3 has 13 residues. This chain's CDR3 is CASSLGRSGELFF. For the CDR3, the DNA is TGTGCCAGCAGCTTGGGTAGAAGCGGGGAGCTGTTTTTT.

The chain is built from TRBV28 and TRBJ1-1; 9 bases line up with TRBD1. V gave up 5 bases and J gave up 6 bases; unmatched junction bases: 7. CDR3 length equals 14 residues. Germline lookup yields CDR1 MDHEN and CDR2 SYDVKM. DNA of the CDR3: TGTGCCAGCAGTGTGGACAGGGGTAGGGCTGAAGCTTTCTTT. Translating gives CASSVDRGRAEAFF.

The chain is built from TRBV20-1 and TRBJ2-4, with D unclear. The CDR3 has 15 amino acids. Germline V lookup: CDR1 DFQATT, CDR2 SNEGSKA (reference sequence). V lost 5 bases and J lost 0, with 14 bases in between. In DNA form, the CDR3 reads TGCAGTGCTGTCAACAGAGACTTAGCCAAAAACATTCAGTACTTC. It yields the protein CSAVNRDLAKNIQYF.

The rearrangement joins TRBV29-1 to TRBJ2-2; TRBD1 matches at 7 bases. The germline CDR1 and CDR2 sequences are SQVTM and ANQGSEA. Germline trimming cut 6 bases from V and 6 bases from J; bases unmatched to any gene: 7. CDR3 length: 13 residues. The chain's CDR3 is CSVGPGGSGELFF. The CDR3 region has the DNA TGCAGCGTCGGACCAGGGGGTTCCGGGGAGCTGTTTTTT.

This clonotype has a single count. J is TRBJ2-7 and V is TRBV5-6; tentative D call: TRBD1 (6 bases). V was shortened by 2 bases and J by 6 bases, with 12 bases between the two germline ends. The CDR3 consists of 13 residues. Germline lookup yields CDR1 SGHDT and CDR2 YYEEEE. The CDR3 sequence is CASSFRRGLEQYF. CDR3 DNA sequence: TGTGCCAGCAGCTTTCGCAGGGGCCTCGAGCAGTACTTC.

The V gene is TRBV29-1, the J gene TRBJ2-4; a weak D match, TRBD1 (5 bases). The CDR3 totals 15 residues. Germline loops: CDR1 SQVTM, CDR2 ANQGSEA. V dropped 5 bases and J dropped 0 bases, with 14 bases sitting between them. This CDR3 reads CSVLTDFLAKNIQYF. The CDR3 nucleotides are TGCAGCGTTCTGACAGACTTCTTAGCCAAAAACATTCAGTACTTC.

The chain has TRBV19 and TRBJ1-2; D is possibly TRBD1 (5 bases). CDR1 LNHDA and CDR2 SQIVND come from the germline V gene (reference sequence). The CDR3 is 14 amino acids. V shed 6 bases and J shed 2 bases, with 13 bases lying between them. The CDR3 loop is CASSIRAANYGYTF. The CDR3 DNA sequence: TGTGCCAGTAGCATCAGGGCGGCAAACTATGGCTACACCTTC. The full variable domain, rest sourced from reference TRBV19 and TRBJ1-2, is DGGITQSPKYLFRKEGQNVTLSCEQNLNHDAMYWYRQDPGQGLRLIYYSQIVNDFQKGDIAEGYSVSREKKESFPLTVTSAQKNPTAFYLCASSIRAANYGYTFGSGTRLTVV.

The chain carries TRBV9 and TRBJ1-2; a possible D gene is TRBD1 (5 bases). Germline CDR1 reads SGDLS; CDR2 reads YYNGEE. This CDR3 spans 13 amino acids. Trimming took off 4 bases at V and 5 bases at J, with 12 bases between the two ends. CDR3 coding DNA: TGTGCCAGCAGCTCAGGGAAGGGTTATGGCTACACCTTC. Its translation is CASSSGKGYGYTF.

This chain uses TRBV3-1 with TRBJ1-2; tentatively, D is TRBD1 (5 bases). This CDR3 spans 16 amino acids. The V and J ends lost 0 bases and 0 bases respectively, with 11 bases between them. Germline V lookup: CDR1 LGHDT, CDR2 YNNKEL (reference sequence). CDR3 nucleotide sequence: TGTGCCAGCAGCCAAGATAAGGGGCTTCCTAACTATGGCTACACCTTC. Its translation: CASSQDKGLPNYGYTF.

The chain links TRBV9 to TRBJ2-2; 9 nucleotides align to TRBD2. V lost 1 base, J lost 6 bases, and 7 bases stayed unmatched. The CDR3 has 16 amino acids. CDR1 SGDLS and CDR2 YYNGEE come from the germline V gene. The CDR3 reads CASSVLAGAPAGELFF. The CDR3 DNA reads TGTGCCAGCAGCGTATTAGCGGGGGCCCCAGCCGGGGAGCTGTTTTTT.

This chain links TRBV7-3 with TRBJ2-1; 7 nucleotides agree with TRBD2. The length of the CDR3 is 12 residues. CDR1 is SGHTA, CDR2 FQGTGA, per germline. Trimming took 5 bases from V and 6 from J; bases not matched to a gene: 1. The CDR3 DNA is TGTGCCAGCAGCGCGGGGGTCAATGAGCAGTTCTTC. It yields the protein CASSAGVNEQFF.

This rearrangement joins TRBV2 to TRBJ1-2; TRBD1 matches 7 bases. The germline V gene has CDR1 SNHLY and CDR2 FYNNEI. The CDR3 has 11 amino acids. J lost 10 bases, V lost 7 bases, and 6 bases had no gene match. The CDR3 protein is CASTEGADYTF. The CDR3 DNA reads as TGTGCCAGCACAGAGGGGGCTGACTACACCTTC. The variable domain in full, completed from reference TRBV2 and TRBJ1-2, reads EPEVTQTPSHQVTQMGQEVILRCVPISNHLYFYWYRQILGQKVEFLVSFYNNEISEKSEIFDDQFSVERPDGSNFTLKIRSTKLEDSAMYFCASTEGADYTFGSGTRLTVV.

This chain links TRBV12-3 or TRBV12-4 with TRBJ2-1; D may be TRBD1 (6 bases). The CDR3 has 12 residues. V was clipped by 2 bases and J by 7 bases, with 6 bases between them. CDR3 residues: CASSLQGNEQFF. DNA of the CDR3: TGTGCCAGCAGTTTACAGGGGAATGAGCAGTTCTTC.

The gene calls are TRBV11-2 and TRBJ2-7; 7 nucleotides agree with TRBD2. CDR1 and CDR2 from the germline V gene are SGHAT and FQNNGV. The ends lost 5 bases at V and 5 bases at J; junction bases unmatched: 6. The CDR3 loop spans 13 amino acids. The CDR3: CASSPSGGNEQYF. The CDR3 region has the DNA TGTGCCAGCAGCCCATCGGGGGGAAACGAGCAGTACTTC.

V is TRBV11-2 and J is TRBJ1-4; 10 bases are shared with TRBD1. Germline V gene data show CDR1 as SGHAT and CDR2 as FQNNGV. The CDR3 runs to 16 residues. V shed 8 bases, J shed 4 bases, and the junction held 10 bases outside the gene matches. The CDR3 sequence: CASQTGTGAFNEKLFF. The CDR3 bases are TGTGCCAGCCAAACCGGGACAGGGGCCTTTAATGAAAAACTGTTTTTT.